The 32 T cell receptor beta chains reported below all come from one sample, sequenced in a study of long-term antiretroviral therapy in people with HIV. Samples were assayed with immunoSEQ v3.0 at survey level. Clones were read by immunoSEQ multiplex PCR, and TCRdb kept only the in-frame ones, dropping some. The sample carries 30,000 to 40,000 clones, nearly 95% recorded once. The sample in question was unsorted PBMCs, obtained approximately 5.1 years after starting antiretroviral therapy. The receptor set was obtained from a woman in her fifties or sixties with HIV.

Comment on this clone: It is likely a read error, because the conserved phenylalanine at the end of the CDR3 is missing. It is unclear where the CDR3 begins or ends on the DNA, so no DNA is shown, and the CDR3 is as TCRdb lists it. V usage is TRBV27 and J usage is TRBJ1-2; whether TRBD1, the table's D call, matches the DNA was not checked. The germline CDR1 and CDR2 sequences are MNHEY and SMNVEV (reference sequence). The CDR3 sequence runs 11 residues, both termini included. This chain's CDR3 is CASSLGAPGQI.

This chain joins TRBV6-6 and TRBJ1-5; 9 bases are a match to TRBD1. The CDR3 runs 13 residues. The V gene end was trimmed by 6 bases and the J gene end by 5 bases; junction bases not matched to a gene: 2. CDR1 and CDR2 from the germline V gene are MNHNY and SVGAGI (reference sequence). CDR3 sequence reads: CASSRDRDQPQHF. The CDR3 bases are TGTGCCAGCAGCCGGGACAGGGATCAGCCCCAGCATTTT.

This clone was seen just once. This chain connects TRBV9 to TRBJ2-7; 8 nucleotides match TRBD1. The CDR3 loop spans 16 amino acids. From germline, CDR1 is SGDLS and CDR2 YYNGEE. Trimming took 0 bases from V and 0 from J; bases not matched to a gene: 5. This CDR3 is CASSVGPDRGSYEQYF. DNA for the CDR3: TGTGCCAGCAGCGTAGGCCCAGACAGGGGCTCCTACGAGCAGTACTTC.

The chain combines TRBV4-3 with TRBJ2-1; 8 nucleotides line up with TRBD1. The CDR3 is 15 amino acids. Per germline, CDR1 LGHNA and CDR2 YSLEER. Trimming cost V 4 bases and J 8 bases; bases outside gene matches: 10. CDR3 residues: CASSPWTGRDYEQFF. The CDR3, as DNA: TGCGCCAGCAGCCCCTGGACAGGGCGGGACTATGAGCAGTTCTTC.

This CDR3 reads CASSSRDRGKLFF. The CDR3 DNA follows: TGTGCCAGCAGCTCCCGGGACAGGGGGAAACTGTTTTTT. V gene TRBV7-2 combines with J gene TRBJ1-4; 11 bases align to TRBD1. This CDR3 has 13 residues. V shed 4 bases and J 11 bases; nucleotides not matched to a gene: 3. Germline V CDR1 and CDR2: SGHTA, FQGNSA.

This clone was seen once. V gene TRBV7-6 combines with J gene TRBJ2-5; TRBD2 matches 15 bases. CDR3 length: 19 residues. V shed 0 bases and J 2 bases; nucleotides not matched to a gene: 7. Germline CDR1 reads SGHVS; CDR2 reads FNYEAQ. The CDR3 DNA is TGTGCCAGCAGCTTAGCGCACGGACTAGCGGGGGGGGAACAAGAGACCCAGTACTTC. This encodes CASSLAHGLAGGEQETQYF.

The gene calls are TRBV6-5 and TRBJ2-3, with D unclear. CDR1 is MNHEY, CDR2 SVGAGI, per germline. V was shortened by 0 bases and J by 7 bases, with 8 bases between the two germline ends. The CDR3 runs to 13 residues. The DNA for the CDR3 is TGTGCCAGCAGTTACTCATCTCCAAATACGCAGTATTTT. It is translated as CASSYSSPNTQYF.

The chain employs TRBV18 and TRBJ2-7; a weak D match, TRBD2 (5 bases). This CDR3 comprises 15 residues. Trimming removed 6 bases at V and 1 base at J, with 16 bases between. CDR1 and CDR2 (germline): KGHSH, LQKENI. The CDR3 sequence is CASSEDGVHSYEQYF. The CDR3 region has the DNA TGTGCCAGCTCGGAGGATGGCGTACATTCCTACGAGCAGTACTTC.

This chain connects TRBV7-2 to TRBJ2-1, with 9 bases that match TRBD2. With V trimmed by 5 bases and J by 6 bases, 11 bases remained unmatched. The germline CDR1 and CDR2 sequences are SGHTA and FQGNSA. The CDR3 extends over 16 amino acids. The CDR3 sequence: CASSLTPSGGSNEQFF. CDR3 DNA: TGTGCCAGCAGCCTAACGCCCAGCGGGGGGTCCAATGAGCAGTTCTTC.

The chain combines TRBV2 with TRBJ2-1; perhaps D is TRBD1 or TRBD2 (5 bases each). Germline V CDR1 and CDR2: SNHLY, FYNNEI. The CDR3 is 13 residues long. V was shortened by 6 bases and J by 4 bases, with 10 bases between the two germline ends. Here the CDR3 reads CASRGDGYNEQFF. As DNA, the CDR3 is TGTGCCAGCAGGGGGGACGGTTACAATGAGCAGTTCTTC. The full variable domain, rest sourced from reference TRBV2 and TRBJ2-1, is EPEVTQTPSHQVTQMGQEVILRCVPISNHLYFYWYRQILGQKVEFLVSFYNNEISEKSEIFDDQFSVERPDGSNFTLKIRSTKLEDSAMYFCASRGDGYNEQFFGPGTRLTVL.

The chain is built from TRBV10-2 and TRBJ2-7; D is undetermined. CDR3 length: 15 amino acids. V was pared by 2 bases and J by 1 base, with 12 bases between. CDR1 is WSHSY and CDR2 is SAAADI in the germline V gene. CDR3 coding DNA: TGCGCCAGCAGTGAGCAGCGACCACCTTCCTACGAGCAGTACTTC. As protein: CASSEQRPPSYEQYF.

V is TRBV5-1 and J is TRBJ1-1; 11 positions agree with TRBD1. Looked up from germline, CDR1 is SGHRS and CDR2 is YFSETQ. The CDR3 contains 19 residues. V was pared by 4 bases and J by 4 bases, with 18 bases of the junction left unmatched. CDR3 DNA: TGCGCCAGCAGCCTATCCTTTGGACGTGGACAGGGGGCGCGCACTGAAGCTTTCTTT. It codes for CASSLSFGRGQGARTEAFF.

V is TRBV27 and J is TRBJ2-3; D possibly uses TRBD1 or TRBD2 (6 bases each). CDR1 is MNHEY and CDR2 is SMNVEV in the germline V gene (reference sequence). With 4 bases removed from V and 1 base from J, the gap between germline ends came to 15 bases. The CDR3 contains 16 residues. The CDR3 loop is CASSSPTGAGTDTQYF. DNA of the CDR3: TGTGCCAGCAGTTCTCCTACGGGGGCTGGCACAGATACGCAGTATTTT.

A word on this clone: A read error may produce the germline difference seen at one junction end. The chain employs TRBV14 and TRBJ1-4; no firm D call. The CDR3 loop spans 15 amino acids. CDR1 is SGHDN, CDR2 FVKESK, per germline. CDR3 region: CASSKDPGANEKLFF. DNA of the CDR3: TGTGCCAGCAGCAAAGACCCTGGGGCTAATGAAAAACTGTTTTTT.

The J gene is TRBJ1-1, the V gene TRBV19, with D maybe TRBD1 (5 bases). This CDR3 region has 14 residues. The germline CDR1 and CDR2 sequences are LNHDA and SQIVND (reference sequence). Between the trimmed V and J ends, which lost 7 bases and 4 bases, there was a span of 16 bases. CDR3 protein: CASTLGRETTEAFF. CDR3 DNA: TGTGCCAGTACCCTCGGCAGGGAAACCACTGAAGCTTTCTTT.

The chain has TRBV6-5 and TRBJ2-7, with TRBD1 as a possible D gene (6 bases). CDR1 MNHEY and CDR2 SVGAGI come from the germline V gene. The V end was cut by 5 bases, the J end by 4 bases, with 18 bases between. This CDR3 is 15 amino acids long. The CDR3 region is CASSRVRDTKYEQYF. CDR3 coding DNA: TGTGCCAGCAGTCGCGTCCGGGACACTAAATACGAGCAGTACTTC.

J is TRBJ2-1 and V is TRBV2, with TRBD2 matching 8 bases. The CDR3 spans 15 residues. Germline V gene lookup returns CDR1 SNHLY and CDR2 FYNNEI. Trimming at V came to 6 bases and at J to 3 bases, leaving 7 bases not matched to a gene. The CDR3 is CASSGGLAGYNEQFF. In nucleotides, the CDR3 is TGTGCCAGCAGCGGAGGGCTAGCGGGCTACAATGAGCAGTTCTTC.

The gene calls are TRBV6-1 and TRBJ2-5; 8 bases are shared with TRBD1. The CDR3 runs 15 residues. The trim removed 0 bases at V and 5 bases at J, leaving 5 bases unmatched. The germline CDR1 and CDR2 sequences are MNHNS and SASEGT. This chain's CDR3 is CASSEAQGAWETQYF. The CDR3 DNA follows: TGTGCCAGCAGTGAAGCGCAGGGGGCCTGGGAGACCCAGTACTTC.

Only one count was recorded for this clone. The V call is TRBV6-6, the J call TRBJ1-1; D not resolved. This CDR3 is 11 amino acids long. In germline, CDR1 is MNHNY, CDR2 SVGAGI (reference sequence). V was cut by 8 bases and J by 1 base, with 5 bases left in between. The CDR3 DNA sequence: TGTGCCAGCGGGGAGAACACTGAAGCTTTCTTT. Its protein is CASGENTEAFF.

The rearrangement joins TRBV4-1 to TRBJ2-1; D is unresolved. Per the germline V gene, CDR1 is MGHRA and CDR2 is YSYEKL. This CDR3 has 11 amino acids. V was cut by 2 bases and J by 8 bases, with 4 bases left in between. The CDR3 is CASSQRDEQFF. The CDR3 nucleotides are TGCGCCAGCAGCCAAAGAGATGAGCAGTTCTTC.

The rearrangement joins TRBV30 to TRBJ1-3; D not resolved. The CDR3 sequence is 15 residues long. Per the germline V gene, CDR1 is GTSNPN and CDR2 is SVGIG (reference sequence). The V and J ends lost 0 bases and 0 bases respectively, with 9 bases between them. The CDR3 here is CAWSVLGSSGNTIYF. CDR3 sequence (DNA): TGTGCCTGGAGTGTACTGGGGAGCTCTGGAAACACCATATATTTT.

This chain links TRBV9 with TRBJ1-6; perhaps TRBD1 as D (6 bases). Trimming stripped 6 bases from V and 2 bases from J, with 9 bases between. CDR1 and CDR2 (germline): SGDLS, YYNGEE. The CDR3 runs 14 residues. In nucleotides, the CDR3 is TGTGCCAGCAAAGAGGGGGCCTATAATTCACCCCTCCACTTT. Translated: CASKEGAYNSPLHF.

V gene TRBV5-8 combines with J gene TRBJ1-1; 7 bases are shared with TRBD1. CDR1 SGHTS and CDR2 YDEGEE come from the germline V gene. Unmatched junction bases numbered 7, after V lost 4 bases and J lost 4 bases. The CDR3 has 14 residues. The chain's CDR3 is CASSPRQGGTEAFF. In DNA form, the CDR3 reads TGTGCCAGCAGCCCTAGACAGGGAGGCACTGAAGCTTTCTTT.

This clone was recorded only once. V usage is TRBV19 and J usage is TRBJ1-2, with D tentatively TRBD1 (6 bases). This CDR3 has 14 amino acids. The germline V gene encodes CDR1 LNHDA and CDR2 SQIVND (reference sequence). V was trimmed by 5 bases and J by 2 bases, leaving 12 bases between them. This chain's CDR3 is CASSGLTGNYGYTF. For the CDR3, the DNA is TGTGCCAGTAGTGGGCTTACAGGGAACTATGGCTACACCTTC.

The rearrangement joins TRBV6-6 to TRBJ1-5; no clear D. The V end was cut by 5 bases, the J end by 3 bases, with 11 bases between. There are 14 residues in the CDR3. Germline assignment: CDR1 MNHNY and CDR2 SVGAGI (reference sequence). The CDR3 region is CASSPDGPNQPQHF. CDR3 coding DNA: TGTGCCAGCAGTCCGGACGGACCCAATCAGCCCCAGCATTTT.

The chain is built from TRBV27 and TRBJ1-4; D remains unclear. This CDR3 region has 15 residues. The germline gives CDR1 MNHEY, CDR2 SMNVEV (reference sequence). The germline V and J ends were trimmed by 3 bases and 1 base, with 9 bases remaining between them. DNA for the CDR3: TGTGCCAGCAGTTTCGGTGGTGAAACTAATGAAAAACTGTTTTTT. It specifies CASSFGGETNEKLFF. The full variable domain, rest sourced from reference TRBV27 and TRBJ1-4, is EAQVTQNPRYLITVTGKKLTVTCSQNMNHEYMSWYRQDPGLGLRQIYYSMNVEVTDKGDVPEGYKVSRKEKRNFPLILESPSPNQTSLYFCASSFGGETNEKLFFGSGTQLSVL.

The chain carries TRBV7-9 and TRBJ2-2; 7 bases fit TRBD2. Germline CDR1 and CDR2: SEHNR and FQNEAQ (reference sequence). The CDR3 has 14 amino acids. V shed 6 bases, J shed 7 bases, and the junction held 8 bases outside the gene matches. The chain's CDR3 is CASSPVGGNGELFF. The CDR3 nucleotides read TGTGCCAGCAGTCCCGTCGGGGGGAACGGGGAGCTGTTTTTT. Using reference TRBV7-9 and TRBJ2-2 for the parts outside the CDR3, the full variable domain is DTGVSQNPRHKITKRGQNVTFRCDPISEHNRLYWYRQTLGQGPEFLTYFQNEAQLEKSRLLSDRFSAERPKGSFSTLEIQRTEQGDSAMYLCASSPVGGNGELFFGEGSRLTVL.

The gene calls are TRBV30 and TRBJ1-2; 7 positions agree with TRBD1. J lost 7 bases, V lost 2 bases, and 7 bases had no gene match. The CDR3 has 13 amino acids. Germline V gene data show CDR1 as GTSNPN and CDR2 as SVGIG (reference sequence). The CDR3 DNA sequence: TGTGCCTGGAGTCAGCACAGGGGAGGTGGCTACACCTTC. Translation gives CAWSQHRGGGYTF.

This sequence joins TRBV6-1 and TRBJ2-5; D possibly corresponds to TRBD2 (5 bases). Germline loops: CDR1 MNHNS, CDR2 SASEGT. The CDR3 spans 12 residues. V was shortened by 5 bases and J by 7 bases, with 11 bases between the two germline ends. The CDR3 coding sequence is TGTGCCAGCAGTTCAGGCAGCGGGACCCAGTACTTC. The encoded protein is CASSSGSGTQYF.

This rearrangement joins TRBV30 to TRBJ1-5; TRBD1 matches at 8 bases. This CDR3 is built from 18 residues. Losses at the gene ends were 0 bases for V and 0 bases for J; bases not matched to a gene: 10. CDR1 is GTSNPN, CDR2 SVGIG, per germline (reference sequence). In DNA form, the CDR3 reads TGTGCCTGGAGTGTAGGGAGTCAGGGGGCTTATAGCAATCAGCCCCAGCATTTT. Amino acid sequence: CAWSVGSQGAYSNQPQHF.

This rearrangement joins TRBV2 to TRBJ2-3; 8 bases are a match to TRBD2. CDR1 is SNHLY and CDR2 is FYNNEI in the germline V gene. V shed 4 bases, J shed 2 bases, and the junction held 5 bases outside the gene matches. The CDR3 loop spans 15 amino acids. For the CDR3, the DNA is TGTGCCAGCAGTGCCGGGGGGGGGTACACAGATACGCAGTATTTT. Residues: CASSAGGGYTDTQYF.

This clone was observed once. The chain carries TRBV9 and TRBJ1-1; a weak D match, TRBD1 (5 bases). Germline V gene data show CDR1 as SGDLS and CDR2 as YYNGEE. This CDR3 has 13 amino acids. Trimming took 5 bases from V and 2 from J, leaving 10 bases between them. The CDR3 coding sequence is TGTGCCAGCAGGGGACGGATCAACACTGAAGCTTTCTTT. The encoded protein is CASRGRINTEAFF.